The 3 T cell receptor beta chains listed next were all sequenced from one sample in a study of Graves' ophthalmopathy and Graves' hyperthyroidism. The authors amplified TCR beta CDR3 regions, and they did so from RNA transcripts for repertoire sequencing. In the first round, RT-PCR was carried out with HTBI primers, and a multiplex PCR formed the second round. TCRdb called the multiplex PCR reads again in MiXCR, with one record for every CDR3 protein. The repertoire includes about 500,000 distinct CDR3 sequences, roughly 39% of them detected once, and approximately 4.1% sits in the top ten. The material sequenced was peripheral blood or thyroid tissue (not recorded which). The receptors come from an adult man with Graves' hyperthyroidism.

The rearrangement links TRBV2 to TRBJ2-5; 11 positions match TRBD2. V dropped 6 bases and J dropped 8; count of bases not matched to a gene: 17. Germline CDR1 and CDR2: SNHLY and FYNNEI. This CDR3 has 17 amino acids. CDR3 coding DNA: TGTGCCAGCAGCCTAGTGGGAGGGTTAGCGGGGGGGGATACCCAGTACTTC. Translated, it gives CASSLVGGLAGGDTQYF.

This clonotype was seen ten or more times. For the CDR3, the DNA is TGTGCCAGCAGCGATAGGATGTATGGCTACACCTTC. Protein sequence: CASSDRMYGYTF. The chain has TRBV9 and TRBJ1-2; D remains ambiguous. Trimming cost V 3 bases and J 5 bases, with 8 bases left between them. The length of the CDR3 is 12 residues. From germline, CDR1 is SGDLS and CDR2 YYNGEE.

The chain has TRBV12-3 or TRBV12-4 and TRBJ1-2; a possible D gene is TRBD1 (6 bases). The CDR3 covers 17 residues. V lost 5 bases and J 4 bases, leaving 23 bases between the germline ends. The CDR3 reads CASSEAWADSNPYGYTF. CDR3 sequence (DNA): TGTGCCAGCAGTGAAGCTTGGGCGGACAGTAACCCCTATGGCTACACCTTC.